This TCR beta chain derives from a study of T-cell reconstitution after alpha-beta-depleted transplantation in children. This clonotype was seen more than once but under ten times. The length of the CDR3 is 12 residues. With 2 bases removed from V and 5 bases from J, the gap between germline ends came to 6 bases. CDR1 is MGHDK, CDR2 SYGVNS, per germline. This sample's TCRbeta library carried unique molecular identifier barcodes. TCRdb reprocessed the PCR reads via MiXCR and lists one record per CDR3 protein. The table shows 500,000 to 600,000 distinct CDR3 sequences, with over 25% occurring only once.

This TCR came from a boy younger than two with Wiskott-Aldrich syndrome, due to receive a stem cell transplant. This chain links TRBV25-1 with TRBJ2-5, with a weak D call TRBD2 (5 bases). Sample: PBMCs, taken before TCRalphabeta/CD19-depleted stem cell transplant. The CDR3 region has the DNA TGTGCCAGCAGTGAAAGAGGGGAGACCCAGTACTTC. Its protein product is CASSERGETQYF.